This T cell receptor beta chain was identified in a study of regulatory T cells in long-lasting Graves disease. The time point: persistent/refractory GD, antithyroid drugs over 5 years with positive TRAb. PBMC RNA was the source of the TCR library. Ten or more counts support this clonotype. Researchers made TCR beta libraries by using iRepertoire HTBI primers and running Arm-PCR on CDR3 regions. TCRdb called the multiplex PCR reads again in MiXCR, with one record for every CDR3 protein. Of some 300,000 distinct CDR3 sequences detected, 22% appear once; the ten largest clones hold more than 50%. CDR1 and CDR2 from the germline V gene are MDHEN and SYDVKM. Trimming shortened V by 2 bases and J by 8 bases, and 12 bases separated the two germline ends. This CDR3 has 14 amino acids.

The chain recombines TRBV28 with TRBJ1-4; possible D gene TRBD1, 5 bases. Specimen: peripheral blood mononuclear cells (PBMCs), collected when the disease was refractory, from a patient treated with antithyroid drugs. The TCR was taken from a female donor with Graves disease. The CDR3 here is CASSLRGRVEKLFF. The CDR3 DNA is TGTGCCAGCAGTTTAAGGGGCCGGGTGGAAAAACTGTTTTTT.